This entry describes one TCR beta chain. Treatment-naive patients with stable or active relapsing-remitting disease were the multiple sclerosis controls. This record belongs to a study of CD8 T cells in Susac syndrome. A quantity of about 0.5 to 1 ug RNA underwent reverse transcription using random hexamers. Via MiXCR, TCRdb re-called the immunoSEQ multiplex PCR reads, giving one row per CDR3 protein. The sample holds around 130,000 distinct CDR3 sequences, roughly 96% seen once. Germline V lookup: CDR1 MNHEY, CDR2 SVGAGI. This CDR3 contains 14 residues. Trimming cost V 6 bases and J 2 bases, with 13 bases left between them.

V and J are TRBV6-5 and TRBJ1-1, with a tentative D call TRBD1 (5 bases). Sequencing input: CD4+ T cells from PBMCs. The origin of this receptor is a human donor with multiple sclerosis. CDR3 residues: CASRAPGRNTEAFF. The CDR3 DNA reads TGTGCCAGCAGAGCCCCGGGACGAAACACTGAAGCTTTCTTT.